These T cell receptor beta chains were read from a single sample in a study of metastatic and nonmetastatic thyroid tumors. TCRdb re-analyzed the PCR reads using MiXCR. The table includes approximately 44,000 clones, 20% to 25% detected once. Sequenced material: tumor tissue. These receptors were taken from a female donor with papillary thyroid cancer or a benign thyroid nodule (not recorded which). Some clones in this sample may be carry-over from other donors' samples. Each CDR3 is given with its conserved first and last residue. Each record gives: J gene, V gene, D gene, clone size, CDR3 protein, CDR3 DNA. D genes are given only for firm matches. Only part of the rows carry a size: once, few, many, or a class if the clone is expanded.

j_gene: TRBJ1-2
v_gene: TRBV19
d_gene: .
abundance: many
CDR3aa: CASSMGWDYGYTF
CDR3nt: TGTGCCAGTAGTATGGGGTGGGACTATGGCTACACCTTC

j_gene: TRBJ2-7
v_gene: TRBV20-1
d_gene: .
abundance: many
CDR3aa: CSASGLGGSANYEQYF
CDR3nt: TGCAGTGCTAGCGGTCTAGGTGGTAGCGCAAACTACGAGCAGTACTTC

j_gene: TRBJ2-6
v_gene: TRBV7-9
d_gene: .
abundance: many
CDR3aa: CASSTPWGGSSGANVLTF
CDR3nt: TGTGCCAGCAGCACCCCGTGGGGAGGAAGCTCTGGGGCCAACGTCCTGACTTTC

j_gene: TRBJ1-4
v_gene: TRBV6-2/TRBV6-3
d_gene: .
abundance: few
CDR3aa: CASRYTINEKLFF
CDR3nt: TGTGCTAGCAGGTACACCATTAATGAAAAACTGTTTTTT

j_gene: TRBJ2-7
v_gene: TRBV20-1
d_gene: TRBD2
abundance: .
CDR3aa: CSARVAGGYYEQYF
CDR3nt: TGCAGTGCTAGAGTAGCGGGGGGGTACTACGAGCAGTACTTC

j_gene: TRBJ2-1
v_gene: TRBV4-1
d_gene: .
abundance: few
CDR3aa: CASSQDFYNEQFF
CDR3nt: TGCGCCAGCAGCCAAGACTTCTACAATGAGCAGTTCTTC

j_gene: TRBJ2-5
v_gene: TRBV28
d_gene: .
abundance: once
CDR3aa: CASSSSQFGETQYF
CDR3nt: TGTGCCAGCAGTTCGTCACAATTCGGGGAGACCCAGTACTTC

j_gene: TRBJ2-7
v_gene: TRBV5-1
d_gene: TRBD2
abundance: .
CDR3aa: CASSPSGRAEEQYF
CDR3nt: TGCGCCAGCAGCCCTAGCGGGAGGGCCGAGGAGCAGTACTTC

j_gene: TRBJ2-7
v_gene: TRBV28
d_gene: .
abundance: few
CDR3aa: CASSFSVGGTPHF
CDR3nt: TGTGCCAGCAGTTTCTCGGTAGGGGGGACACCCCACTTC

j_gene: TRBJ1-6
v_gene: TRBV18
d_gene: .
abundance: once
CDR3aa: CASSLDNSPLHF
CDR3nt: TGTGCCAGCTCACTGGATAATTCACCCCTCCACTTT

j_gene: TRBJ2-3
v_gene: TRBV20-1
d_gene: TRBD2
abundance: .
CDR3aa: CSAKTSGMVDTQYF
CDR3nt: TGCAGTGCTAAGACTAGCGGGATGGTAGATACGCAGTATTTT

j_gene: TRBJ2-1
v_gene: TRBV7-2
d_gene: TRBD2
abundance: .
CDR3aa: CASSLGVRPGGDNEQFF
CDR3nt: TGTGCCAGCAGCTTAGGCGTAAGACCCGGGGGGGACAATGAGCAGTTCTTC

j_gene: TRBJ2-1
v_gene: TRBV20-1
d_gene: .
abundance: .
CDR3aa: CSALSRTLRNEQFF
CDR3nt: TGCAGTGCTTTATCTAGGACACTACGGAATGAGCAGTTCTTC

j_gene: TRBJ2-7
v_gene: TRBV7-2
d_gene: .
abundance: .
CDR3aa: CASSLSGRDGEQYF
CDR3nt: TGTGCCAGCAGCTTATCCGGTCGGGACGGCGAGCAGTACTTC

j_gene: TRBJ2-1
v_gene: TRBV15
d_gene: TRBD2
abundance: many
CDR3aa: CATSSSGNTYNEQFF
CDR3nt: TGTGCCACCAGCTCCAGCGGGAATACCTACAATGAGCAGTTCTTC

j_gene: TRBJ1-1
v_gene: TRBV10-3
d_gene: .
abundance: many
CDR3aa: CAIRAGRENTEAFF
CDR3nt: TGTGCCATCAGAGCGGGACGGGAGAACACTGAAGCTTTCTTT

j_gene: TRBJ2-7
v_gene: TRBV18
d_gene: .
abundance: .
CDR3aa: CASSPAPGTTTYEQYF
CDR3nt: TGTGCCAGCTCACCAGCGCCCGGGACAACCACCTACGAGCAGTACTTC

j_gene: TRBJ2-3
v_gene: TRBV6-4
d_gene: TRBD2
abundance: many
CDR3aa: CASSDSLAGGPDTQYF
CDR3nt: TGTGCCAGCAGTGACTCTCTAGCGGGAGGGCCAGATACGCAGTATTTT